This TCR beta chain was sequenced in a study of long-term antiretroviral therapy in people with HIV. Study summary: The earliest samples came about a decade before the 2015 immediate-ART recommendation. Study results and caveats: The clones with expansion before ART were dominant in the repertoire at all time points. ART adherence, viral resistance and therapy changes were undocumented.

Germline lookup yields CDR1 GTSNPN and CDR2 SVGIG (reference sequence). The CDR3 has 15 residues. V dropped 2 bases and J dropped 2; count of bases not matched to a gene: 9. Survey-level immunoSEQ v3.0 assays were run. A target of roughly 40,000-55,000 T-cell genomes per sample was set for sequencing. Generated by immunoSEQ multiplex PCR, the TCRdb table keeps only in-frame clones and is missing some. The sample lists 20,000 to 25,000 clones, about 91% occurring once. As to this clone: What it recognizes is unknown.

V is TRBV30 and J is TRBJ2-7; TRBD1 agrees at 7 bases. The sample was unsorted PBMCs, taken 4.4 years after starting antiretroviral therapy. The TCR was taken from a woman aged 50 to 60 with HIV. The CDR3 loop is CAWSSSGTDPYEQYF. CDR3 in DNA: TGTGCCTGGAGTTCTTCCGGGACAGACCCCTACGAGCAGTACTTC.